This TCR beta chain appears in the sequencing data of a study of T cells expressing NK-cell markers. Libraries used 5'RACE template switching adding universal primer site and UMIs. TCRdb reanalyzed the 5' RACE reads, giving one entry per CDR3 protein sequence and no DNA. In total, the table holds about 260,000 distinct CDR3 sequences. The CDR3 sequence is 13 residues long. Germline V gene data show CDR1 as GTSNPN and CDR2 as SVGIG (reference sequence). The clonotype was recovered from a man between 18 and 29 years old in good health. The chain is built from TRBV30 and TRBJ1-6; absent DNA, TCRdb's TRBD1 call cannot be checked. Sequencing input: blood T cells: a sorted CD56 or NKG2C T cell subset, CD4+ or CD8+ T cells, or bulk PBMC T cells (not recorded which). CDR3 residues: CAWSTGLNSPLHF.